This T cell receptor beta chain derives from a study of blood T cells in healthy people across ages. Trimming removed 5 bases from V and 7 bases from J, with 18 bases in between. This CDR3 comprises 15 residues. Looked up from germline, CDR1 is SGHTA and CDR2 is FQGNSA. A second PCR of 7 to 11 cycles used a sample-barcoded 5' primer and a J-beta primer mix. TCRdb analysed the 5' RACE reads with MiXCR anew, one entry per CDR3 protein. The table records approximately 900,000 distinct CDR3 sequences, around 48% of them present only once. The receptor's source is a man aged 25 to 45 in good health. Material: blood. The chain couples TRBV7-2 to TRBJ2-1; D is possibly TRBD2 (6 bases). The CDR3 DNA reads as TGTGCCAGCAGCCCACGGACTATATTCGGTAATGAGCAGTTCTTC. This gives the protein CASSPRTIFGNEQFF.